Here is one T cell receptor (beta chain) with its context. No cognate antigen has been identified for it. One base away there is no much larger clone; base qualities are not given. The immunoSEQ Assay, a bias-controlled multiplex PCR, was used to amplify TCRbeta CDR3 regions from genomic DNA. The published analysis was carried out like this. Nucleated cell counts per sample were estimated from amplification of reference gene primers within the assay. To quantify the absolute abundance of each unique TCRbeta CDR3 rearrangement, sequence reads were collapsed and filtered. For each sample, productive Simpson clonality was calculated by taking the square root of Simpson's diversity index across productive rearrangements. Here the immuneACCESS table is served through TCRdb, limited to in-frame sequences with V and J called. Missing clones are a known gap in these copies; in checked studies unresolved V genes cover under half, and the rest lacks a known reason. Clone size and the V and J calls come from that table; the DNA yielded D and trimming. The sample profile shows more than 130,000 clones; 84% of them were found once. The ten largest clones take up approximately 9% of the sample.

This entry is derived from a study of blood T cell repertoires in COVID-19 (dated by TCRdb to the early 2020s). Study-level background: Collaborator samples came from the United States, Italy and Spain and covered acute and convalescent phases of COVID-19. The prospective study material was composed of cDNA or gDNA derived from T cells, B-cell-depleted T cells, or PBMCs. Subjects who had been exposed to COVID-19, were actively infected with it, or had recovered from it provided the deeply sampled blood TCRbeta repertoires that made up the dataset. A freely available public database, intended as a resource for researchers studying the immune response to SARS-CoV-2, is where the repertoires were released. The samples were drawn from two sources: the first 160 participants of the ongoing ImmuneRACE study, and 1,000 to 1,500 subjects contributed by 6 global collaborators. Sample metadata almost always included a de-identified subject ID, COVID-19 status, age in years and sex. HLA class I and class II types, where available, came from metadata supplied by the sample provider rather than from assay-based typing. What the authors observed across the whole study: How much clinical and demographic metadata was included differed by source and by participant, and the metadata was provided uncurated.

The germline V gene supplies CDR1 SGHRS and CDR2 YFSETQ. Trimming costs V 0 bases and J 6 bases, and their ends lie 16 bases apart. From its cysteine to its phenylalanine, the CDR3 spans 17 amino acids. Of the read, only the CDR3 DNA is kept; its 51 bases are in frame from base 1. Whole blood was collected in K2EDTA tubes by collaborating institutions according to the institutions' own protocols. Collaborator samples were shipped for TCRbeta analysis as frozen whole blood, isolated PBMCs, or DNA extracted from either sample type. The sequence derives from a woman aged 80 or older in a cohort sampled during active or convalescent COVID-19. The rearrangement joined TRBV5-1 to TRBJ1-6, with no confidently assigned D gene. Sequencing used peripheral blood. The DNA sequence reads TGCGCCAGCAGCTTGGCAGGTCCCGGCAGGCCTAATTCACCCCTCCACTTT. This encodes CASSLAGPGRPNSPLHF.